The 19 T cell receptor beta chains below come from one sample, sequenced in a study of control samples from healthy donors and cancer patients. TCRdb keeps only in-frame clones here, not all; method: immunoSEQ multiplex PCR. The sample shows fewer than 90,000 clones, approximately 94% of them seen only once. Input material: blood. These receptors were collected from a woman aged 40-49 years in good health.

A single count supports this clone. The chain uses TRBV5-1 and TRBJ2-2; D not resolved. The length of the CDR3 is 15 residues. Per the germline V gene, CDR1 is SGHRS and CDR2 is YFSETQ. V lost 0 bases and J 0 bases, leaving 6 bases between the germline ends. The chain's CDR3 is CASSLGATNTGELFF. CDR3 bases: TGCGCCAGCAGCTTGGGGGCTACGAACACCGGGGAGCTGTTTTTT.

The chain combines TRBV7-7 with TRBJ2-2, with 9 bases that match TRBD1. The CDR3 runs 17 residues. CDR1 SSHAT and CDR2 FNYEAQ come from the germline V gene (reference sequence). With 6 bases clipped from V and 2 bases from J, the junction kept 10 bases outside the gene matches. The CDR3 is CASSSFTGGANTGELFF. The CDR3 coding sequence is TGTGCCAGCAGTTCATTTACAGGGGGCGCAAACACCGGGGAGCTGTTTTTT.

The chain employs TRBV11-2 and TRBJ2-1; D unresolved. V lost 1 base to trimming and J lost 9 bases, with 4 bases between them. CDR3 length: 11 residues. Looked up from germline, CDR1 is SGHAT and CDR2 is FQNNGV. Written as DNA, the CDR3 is TGTGCCAGCAGCTTAGGGGGTGAGCAGTTCTTC. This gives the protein CASSLGGEQFF.

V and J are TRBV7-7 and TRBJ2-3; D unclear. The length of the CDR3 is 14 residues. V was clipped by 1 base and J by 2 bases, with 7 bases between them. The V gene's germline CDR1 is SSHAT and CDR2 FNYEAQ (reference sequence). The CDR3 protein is CASSLGTHTDTQYF. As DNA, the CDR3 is TGTGCCAGCAGCTTAGGGACCCACACAGATACGCAGTATTTT.

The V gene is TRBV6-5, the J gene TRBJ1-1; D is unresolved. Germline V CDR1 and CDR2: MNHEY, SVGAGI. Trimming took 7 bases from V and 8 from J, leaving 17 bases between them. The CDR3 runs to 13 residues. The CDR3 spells CASIEYWAAEAFF. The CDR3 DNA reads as TGTGCCAGCATCGAGTACTGGGCCGCGGAAGCTTTCTTT.

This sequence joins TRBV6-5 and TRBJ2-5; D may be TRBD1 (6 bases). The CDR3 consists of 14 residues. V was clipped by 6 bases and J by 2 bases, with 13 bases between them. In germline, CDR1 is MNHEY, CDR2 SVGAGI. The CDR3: CASRAQDRQETQYF. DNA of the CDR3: TGTGCCAGCAGGGCACAGGACAGACAAGAGACCCAGTACTTC.

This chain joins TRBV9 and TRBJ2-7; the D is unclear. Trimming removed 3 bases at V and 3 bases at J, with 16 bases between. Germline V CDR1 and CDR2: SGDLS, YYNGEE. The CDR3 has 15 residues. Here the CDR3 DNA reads TGTGCCAGCAGCGAGCTGTCCGGGCCCCGCTACGAGCAGTACTTC. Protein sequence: CASSELSGPRYEQYF.

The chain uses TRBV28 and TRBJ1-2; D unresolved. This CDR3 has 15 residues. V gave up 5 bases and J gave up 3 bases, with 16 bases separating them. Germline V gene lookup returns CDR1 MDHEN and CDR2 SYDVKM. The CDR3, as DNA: TGTGCCAGCAGTGGCGGGTGGGGAACGCACTATGGCTACACCTTC. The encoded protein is CASSGGWGTHYGYTF.

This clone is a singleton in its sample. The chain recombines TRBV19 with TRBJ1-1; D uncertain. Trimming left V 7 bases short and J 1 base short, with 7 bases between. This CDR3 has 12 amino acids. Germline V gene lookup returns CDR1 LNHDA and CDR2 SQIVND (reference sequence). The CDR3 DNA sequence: TGTGCCAGTACCTTAGGGAACACTGAAGCTTTCTTT. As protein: CASTLGNTEAFF.

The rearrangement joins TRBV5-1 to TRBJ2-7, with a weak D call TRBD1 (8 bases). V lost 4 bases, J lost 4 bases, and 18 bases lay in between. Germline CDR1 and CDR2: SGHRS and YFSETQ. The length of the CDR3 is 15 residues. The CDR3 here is CASSIGQGGIYEQYF. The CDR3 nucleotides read TGCGCCAGCAGCATCGGACAGGGAGGGATATACGAGCAGTACTTC.

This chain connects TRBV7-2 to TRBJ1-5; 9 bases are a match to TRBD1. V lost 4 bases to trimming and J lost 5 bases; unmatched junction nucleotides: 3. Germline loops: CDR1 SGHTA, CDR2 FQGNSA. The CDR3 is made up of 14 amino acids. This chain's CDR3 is CASSSQGADQPQHF. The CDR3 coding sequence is TGTGCCAGCAGCTCACAGGGGGCCGATCAGCCCCAGCATTTT.

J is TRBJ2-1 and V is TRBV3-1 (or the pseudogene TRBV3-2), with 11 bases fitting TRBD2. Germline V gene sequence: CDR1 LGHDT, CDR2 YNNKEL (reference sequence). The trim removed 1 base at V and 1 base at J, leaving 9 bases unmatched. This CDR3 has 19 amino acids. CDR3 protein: CASSQGVSGRASSYNEQFF. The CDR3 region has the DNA TGTGCCAGCAGCCAAGGGGTTAGCGGGAGGGCCAGTTCCTACAATGAGCAGTTCTTC.

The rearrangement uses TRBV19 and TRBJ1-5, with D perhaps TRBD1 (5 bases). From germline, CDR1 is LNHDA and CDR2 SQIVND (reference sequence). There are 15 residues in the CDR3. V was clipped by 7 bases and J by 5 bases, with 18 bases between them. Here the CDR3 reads CASTPGTGLYQPQHF. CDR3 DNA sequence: TGTGCCAGTACCCCCGGGACTGGGCTATATCAGCCCCAGCATTTT.

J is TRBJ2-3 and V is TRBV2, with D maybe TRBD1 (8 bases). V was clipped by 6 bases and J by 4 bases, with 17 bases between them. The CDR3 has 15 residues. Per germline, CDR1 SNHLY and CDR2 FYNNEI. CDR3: CASSVTGGGADTQYF. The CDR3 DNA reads TGTGCCAGCAGCGTCACAGGGGGGGGAGCAGATACGCAGTATTTT.

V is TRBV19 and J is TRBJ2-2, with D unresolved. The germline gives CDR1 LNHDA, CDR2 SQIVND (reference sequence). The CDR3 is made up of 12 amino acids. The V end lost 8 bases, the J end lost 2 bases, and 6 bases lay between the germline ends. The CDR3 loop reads CASPSNTGELFF. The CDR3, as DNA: TGTGCCAGTCCTAGTAACACCGGGGAGCTGTTTTTT.

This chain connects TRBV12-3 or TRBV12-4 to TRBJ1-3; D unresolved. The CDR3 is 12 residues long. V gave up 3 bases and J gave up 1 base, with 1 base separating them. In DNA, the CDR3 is TGTGCCAGCAGTTTTTCTGGAAACACCATATATTTT. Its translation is CASSFSGNTIYF.

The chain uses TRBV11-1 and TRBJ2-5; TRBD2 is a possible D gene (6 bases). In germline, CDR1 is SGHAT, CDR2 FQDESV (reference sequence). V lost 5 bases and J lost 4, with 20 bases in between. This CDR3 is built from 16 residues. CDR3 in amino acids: CASSPRDPPHRETQYF. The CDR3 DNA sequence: TGTGCCAGCAGCCCGCGGGACCCCCCCCACAGAGAGACCCAGTACTTC.

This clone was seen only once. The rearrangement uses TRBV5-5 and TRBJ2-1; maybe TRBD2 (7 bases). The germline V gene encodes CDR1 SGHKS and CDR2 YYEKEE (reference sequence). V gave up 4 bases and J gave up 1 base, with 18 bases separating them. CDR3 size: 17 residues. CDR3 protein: CASSRTGGRGSYNEQFF. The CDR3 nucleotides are TGTGCCAGCAGCCGGACGGGGGGCCGTGGGTCCTACAATGAGCAGTTCTTC.

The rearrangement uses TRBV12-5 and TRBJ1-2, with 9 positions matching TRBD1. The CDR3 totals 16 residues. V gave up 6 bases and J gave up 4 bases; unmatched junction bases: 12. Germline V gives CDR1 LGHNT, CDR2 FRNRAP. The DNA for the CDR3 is TGTGCTAGTGGAATGGGAGGACAGGGGTCGTTCTATGGCTACACCTTC. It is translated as CASGMGGQGSFYGYTF.